This TCR beta chain was documented in a study of blood T cell repertoires in COVID-19. Whole-study context: Collection of acute and convalescent COVID-19 samples took place in the United States, Italy and Spain. PBMCs, B-cell-depleted T cells, or T cells provided the cDNA or gDNA that made up the material.

Per the original methods: Estimation of nucleated cell counts was performed using reference gene primer amplification. Measured with immunoSEQ multiplex PCR; TCRdb has only the in-frame clones, and not every one. That table furnishes V, J and clone size, whereas the DNA furnished D and trimming. The sample yields roughly 340,000 clones, 90% to 95% seen once. Germline loops: CDR1 SEHNR, CDR2 FQNEAQ (reference sequence). V was trimmed by 5 bases and J by 0 bases, leaving 11 bases between them. The CDR3 spans 15 residues. In regard to this clone: Distinct nucleotide sequences in the sample also encode this CDR3.

The receptor was derived from a young woman who had recovered from COVID-19. Source material: peripheral blood. The chain is built from TRBV7-9 and TRBJ1-5; D is ambiguous. CDR3 loop: CASSLDLNSNQPQHF. The CDR3 DNA follows: TGTGCCAGCAGCCTAGACTTGAATAGCAATCAGCCCCAGCATTTT. Full variable domain (missing parts from reference TRBV7-9 and TRBJ1-5): DTGVSQNPRHKITKRGQNVTFRCDPISEHNRLYWYRQTLGQGPEFLTYFQNEAQLEKSRLLSDRFSAERPKGSFSTLEIQRTEQGDSAMYLCASSLDLNSNQPQHFGDGTRLSIL.